This T cell receptor (beta chain) is drawn from a study of blood T cell repertoires in COVID-19. Produced via immunoSEQ multiplex PCR; TCRdb's table is partial and in-frame only. The repertoire holds around 70,000 clones, with about 83% as singletons. Sequenced input: peripheral blood. The sequence was collected from a man between 70 and 80 years old with acute or convalescent COVID-19.

CDR3 bases: TGTGCCAGCAGTTTCTCTGGGCTCTTCGAGCAGTACTTC. Its translation: CASSFSGLFEQYF. This chain links TRBV12-3 or TRBV12-4 with TRBJ2-7; D is unresolved. This CDR3 is built from 13 residues. Trimming took off 3 bases at V and 6 bases at J, with 12 bases between the two ends.